These T cell receptor beta chains were read from a single sample in a study of tumor-infiltrating lymphocytes in localized non-small cell lung cancer. The repertoire was sequenced with immunoSEQ multiplex PCR; TCRdb's copy has only in-frame clones and lacks some. The table records some 10,000 clones, about 69% of them present only once. Sequencing was performed on lung tumor tissue. The receptor source for this set is a human donor with non-small cell lung cancer. CDR3s include the opening cysteine and the closing phenylalanine or tryptophan. D genes are given only for firm matches. Clone size is shown for a subset of rows, as once, few, many or a class of expanded clone.

>.|TRBV7-9|TRBJ1-4|.
TGTGCCAGCAGCTTAGTTAGGTGGGCATCAGGGGACGTTGAAAAACTGTTTTTT
CASSLVRWASGDVEKLFF
>few|TRBV7-9|TRBJ2-7|.
TGTGCCAGCAGTCCGACTAGCTCCTACGAGCAGTACTTC
CASSPTSSYEQYF
>.|TRBV4-3|TRBJ1-2|.
TGCGCCAGCAGCCAAGTCTTGGGGGGAAATAACTATGGCTACACCTTC
CASSQVLGGNNYGYTF
>few|TRBV6-1|TRBJ1-5|.
TGTGCCAGCAGTGTGGGAGGCAATCAGCCCCAGCATTTT
CASSVGGNQPQHF
>.|TRBV28|TRBJ2-2|TRBD1
TGTGCCAGCAGTCTCGGGACAGGGGACACCGGGGAGCTGTTTTTT
CASSLGTGDTGELFF
>.|TRBV5-5|TRBJ2-7|.
TGTGCCAGCAGCTTGGACGTGCGGTCCGAGCAGTACTTC
CASSLDVRSEQYF
>.|TRBV7-9|TRBJ2-1|TRBD2
TGTGCCAGCAGCCTTATTCGGCTAGCGGGAACCAATGAGCAGTTCTTC
CASSLIRLAGTNEQFF
>.|TRBV6-6|TRBJ2-3|.
TGTGCCAGCAGTTACTCCAGCACCGATACGCAGTATTTT
CASSYSSTDTQYF
>few|TRBV20-1|TRBJ2-7|.
TGCAGTGCGCGACAGCGGAACGAGCAGTACTTC
CSARQRNEQYF
>.|TRBV7-9|TRBJ1-1|.
TGTGCCAGCAGCCCATTTTCCATGAACACTGAAGCTTTCTTT
CASSPFSMNTEAFF
>.|TRBV7-2|TRBJ1-3|TRBD1
TGTGCCAGCAGCCCCGGGACAGTTGGAAACACCATATATTTT
CASSPGTVGNTIYF
>.|TRBV5-6|TRBJ1-2|TRBD1
TGTGCCAGCAGCCCTACAGGGGGCTATGGCTACACCTTC
CASSPTGGYGYTF
>.|TRBV7-2|TRBJ2-7|TRBD1
TGTGCCAGCAGCTTATGGGCAGGGGGCTACGAGCAGTACTTC
CASSLWAGGYEQYF
>.|TRBV4-1|TRBJ2-1|TRBD2
TGCGCCAGCAGCCAAGCCCTAGCGGGAGGGGGTGAGCAGTTCTTC
CASSQALAGGGEQFF
>.|TRBV2|TRBJ2-1|TRBD2
TGTGCCAGCAGTGTTACTAGCGGGACGTATGAGCAGTTCTTC
CASSVTSGTYEQFF
>.|TRBV5-1|TRBJ1-1|.
TGCGCCAGCAGCTTTGAACAGGGTGTTGGTGAAGCTTTCTTT
CASSFEQGVGEAFF
>few|TRBV6-1|TRBJ2-4|TRBD1
TGTGCCAGCGGCTATTCCGACAGGGAAAACATTCAGTACTTC
CASGYSDRENIQYF
>few|TRBV18|TRBJ2-5|.
TGTGCCAGCTCACCACCGTGGCAGTACCAAGAGACCCAGTACTTC
CASSPPWQYQETQYF
>medium-sized|TRBV7-8|TRBJ1-4|.
TGTGCCAGCAGCTTAGGCGGGGGGGCAGCCTTCCCTAATGAAAAACTGTTTTTT
CASSLGGGAAFPNEKLFF
>.|TRBV7-9|TRBJ2-4|TRBD2
TGTGCCAGCAGCCCCCCCGGGGCGGGAGAAGCCAAAAACATTCAGTACTTC
CASSPPGAGEAKNIQYF
>.|TRBV28|TRBJ2-2|.
TGTGCCAGCAGCCGCCGGACACGAGCGAGCACCGGGGAGCTGTTTTTT
CASSRRTRASTGELFF
>large|TRBV18|TRBJ2-5|TRBD1
TGTGCCAGCTCACCACCGGACAGGGGCGTCGGGTCCCAGTACTTC
CASSPPDRGVGSQYF
>.|TRBV5-1|TRBJ1-2|TRBD1
TGCGCCAGCAGCTTGGGATTGGACAGGGGCCTCGGAGGCTACACCTTC
CASSLGLDRGLGGYTF
>.|TRBV30|TRBJ2-7|TRBD1
TGTGCCTGGAGTAAGCCGGGACAGACCTACGAGCAGTACTTC
CAWSKPGQTYEQYF
>.|TRBV5-1|TRBJ2-4|.
TGCGCCAGCAGCCCAGGGGTAGCCAAAAACATTCAGTACTTC
CASSPGVAKNIQYF
>.|TRBV7-2|TRBJ1-3|.
TGTGCCAGCAGCACCAGGGAGGGAAACACCATATATTTT
CASSTREGNTIYF
>medium-sized|TRBV7-2|TRBJ2-7|TRBD2
TGTGCCAGCAGCTTAACTAGCGGGAGTGGAGGCCGGGAGCAGTACTTC
CASSLTSGSGGREQYF
>.|TRBV6-5|TRBJ2-1|TRBD1
TGTGCCAGCCAAACCGACAGGGTGAGGTACAATGAGCAGTTCTTC
CASQTDRVRYNEQFF
>.|TRBV4-1|TRBJ2-3|.
TGCGCCAGCAGCTCCACTGCTGAACCACAGTATTTT
CASSSTAEPQYF
>.|TRBV4-1|TRBJ1-4|.
TGCGCCAGCAGCCAAGACGGAGCAACTAATGAAAAACTGTTTTTT
CASSQDGATNEKLFF
>few|TRBV27|TRBJ1-6|.
TGTGCCAGCAGTTTATCGATGGGAAATAATTCACCCCTCCACTTT
CASSLSMGNNSPLHF
>.|TRBV7-2|TRBJ2-6|.
TGTGCCAGCAGCCTCGGACAGATCTCTGGGGCCAACGTCCTGACTTTC
CASSLGQISGANVLTF
>few|TRBV13|TRBJ1-1|.
TGTGCCAGCAGCTTTTTGACAGGGAACACTGAAGCTTTCTTT
CASSFLTGNTEAFF
>.|TRBV7-8|TRBJ2-7|.
TGTGCCAGCAGCTTATCCCTCGGAGTTTACGAGCAGTACTTC
CASSLSLGVYEQYF
>.|TRBV4-3|TRBJ1-1|.
TGCGCCAGCAGCCAAGCCTCATACAGGGCGGCTTTCTTT
CASSQASYRAAFF
>few|TRBV19|TRBJ2-7|TRBD1
TGTGCCACCGGGGACAGTAGAGACGAGCAGTACTTC
CATGDSRDEQYF
>few|TRBV7-9|TRBJ2-1|.
TGTGCCAGCAGCCAGGAGCGGGCTGAGCAGTTCTTC
CASSQERAEQFF
>.|TRBV25-1|TRBJ1-1|TRBD1
TGTGCCAGCGGGGGACAGGGGTACACTGAAGCTTTCTTT
CASGGQGYTEAFF
>.|TRBV4-1|TRBJ1-1|.
TGCGCCAGCAGCCAAGTCACAGAGAACACTGAAGCTTTCTTT
CASSQVTENTEAFF
>few|TRBV7-2|TRBJ2-3|.
TGTGCCAGCAGCTCCCCTAGCACAGATACGCAGTATTTT
CASSSPSTDTQYF
>.|TRBV2|TRBJ2-5|TRBD2
TGTGCCAGCAGTCCGGGGGGAGAGACCCAGTACTTC
CASSPGGETQYF
>.|TRBV7-9|TRBJ1-2|.
TGTGCCAGCAGCTTAGTCGGGGGGAACTATGGCTACACCTTC
CASSLVGGNYGYTF
>.|TRBV5-1|TRBJ2-5|.
TGCGCCAGCAGGCAATTGGAGGAGACCCAGTACTTC
CASRQLEETQYF
>.|TRBV7-2|TRBJ2-5|.
TGTGCCAGCAGCCCCGATGTATGGTACCAAGAGACCCAGTACTTC
CASSPDVWYQETQYF
>few|TRBV5-4|TRBJ1-2|.
TGTGCCAGCAGCTTGGTTAGGGACGACTATGGCTACACCTTC
CASSLVRDDYGYTF
>.|TRBV5-4|TRBJ1-4|.
TGTGCCAGCAGCCGGCGCGGTGAAAAACTGTTTTTT
CASSRRGEKLFF
>.|TRBV4-3|TRBJ2-2|.
TGCGCCAGCAGCCCCCGGGACCTCATATCGAACACCGGGGAGCTGTTTTTT
CASSPRDLISNTGELFF
>few|TRBV5-6|TRBJ2-7|TRBD1
TGTGCCAGCAGCTTGTTGGGGACAGGCATATACGAGCAGTACTTC
CASSLLGTGIYEQYF
>.|TRBV7-9|TRBJ2-7|.
TGTGCCAGCAGCTGGGACACGAGCTCCTACGAGCAGTACTTC
CASSWDTSSYEQYF